In its sample, the clone carrying this TCR beta chain was seen once. Its cognate antigen is unknown. This specimen belongs to a study of lymphopenia after photon versus proton radiotherapy. Study findings and constraints: Relative stability marked proton patients; photon patients lost diversity and naive cells.

The protocol was immunoSEQ multiplex PCR, while the TCRdb copy is restricted to in-frame clones and leaves out a portion. The data show 20,000 to 30,000 clones, over 80% seen once. The sequenced sample was peripheral blood, obtained from a patient treated with proton-based radiotherapy. The clonotype was recovered from a woman in her 70s with pancreatic cancer.

The DNA of the CDR3 is TGTGCCAGCAGCTTCCGGGACCTCCGCACAGATACGCAGTATTTT. This gives the protein CASSFRDLRTDTQYF. V usage is TRBV9 and J usage is TRBJ2-3; D possibly matches TRBD1 or TRBD2 (5 bases each). Trimming took 4 bases from V and 1 from J, leaving 13 bases between them. The CDR3 is made up of 15 amino acids. Germline V gene lookup returns CDR1 SGDLS and CDR2 YYNGEE.